Presented here are 3 T cell receptor beta chains from one specimen sequenced in a study of OX40 agonist ivuxolimab in advanced cancers. Clones were sequenced by immunoSEQ multiplex PCR, and TCRdb holds only the in-frame ones, with some missing. The data contain 55,000 to 85,000 clones, approximately 90% of them singletons. The sample was CD4+ or CD8+ T cells sorted from blood, taken in a trial of the OX40 agonist ivuxolimab. The receptors were sampled from an adult with an advanced solid tumor such as melanoma, head and neck, liver or kidney cancer.

This chain uses TRBV5-1 with TRBJ2-3; a possible D gene is TRBD2 (5 bases). Trimming pared 0 bases from V and 3 bases from J, leaving 14 bases between. The germline V gene encodes CDR1 SGHRS and CDR2 YFSETQ. This CDR3 region has 16 residues. The CDR3, as DNA: TGCGCCAGCAGCTTGGTTGGCGGAGGACCGACAGATACGCAGTATTTT. It translates to CASSLVGGGPTDTQYF.

This clone was seen a few times. The rearrangement links TRBV28 to TRBJ1-2; D perhaps matches TRBD1 (6 bases). Germline values: CDR1 MDHEN, CDR2 SYDVKM. The CDR3 totals 12 residues. Trimming shortened V by 8 bases and J by 5 bases, and 12 bases separated the two germline ends. CDR3 bases: TGTGCCAGCTCTCAGGGGAGATATGGCTACACCTTC. Its protein is CASSQGRYGYTF.

This chain links TRBV15 with TRBJ1-5; weak D call: TRBD1 (6 bases). The V end lost 3 bases, the J end lost 1 base, and 10 bases lay between the germline ends. This CDR3 region has 15 residues. Looked up from germline, CDR1 is LNHNV and CDR2 is YYDKDF (reference sequence). The CDR3 nucleotides are TGTGCCACCAGCAGTCAAGGACAGAGCAATCAGCCCCAGCATTTT. Translation gives CATSSQGQSNQPQHF.